The present entry profiles one T cell receptor beta chain with its context. No antigen is known for it. The sort gate was single viable CD3+CD4+CD8-CD45RO+ cells for memory CD4+ T cells. The data were produced by immunoSEQ multiplex PCR, yet TCRdb's version contains in-frame clones alone and is incomplete. The sample holds 56,000 or so clones, 80% seen once. This entry comes from a study of memory CD4+ T cells and cytomegalovirus serostatus. On the study more broadly: This sample comes from healthy Belgian adults, about 10 CMV seropositive, roughly 22 seronegative.

Study-wide results and limits: Suggested: most of the CMV-linked TCR signature lies in CD4+ memory cells. A US-trained random forest predicted CMV serostatus with median AUC around 0.9. Of 150 to 200 reported CMV TCRbeta sequences, roughly 70 were found in memory CD4+ repertoires.

The clonotype originates from an adult in good health and CMV-seronegative. Some clones in this sample may be carry-over from other donors' samples. Sequencing was done on a sample of memory CD4+ T cells from blood.

CDR3 amino acids: CASSFGPLKDEAFF. In DNA form, the CDR3 reads TGTGCCAGCAGCTTCGGCCCCCTCAAGGATGAAGCTTTCTTT. This rearrangement joins TRBV13 to TRBJ1-1; D remains unclear. The CDR3 has 14 residues. In germline, CDR1 is PRHDT, CDR2 FYEKMQ (reference sequence). Trimming pared 3 bases from V and 7 bases from J, leaving 15 bases between.